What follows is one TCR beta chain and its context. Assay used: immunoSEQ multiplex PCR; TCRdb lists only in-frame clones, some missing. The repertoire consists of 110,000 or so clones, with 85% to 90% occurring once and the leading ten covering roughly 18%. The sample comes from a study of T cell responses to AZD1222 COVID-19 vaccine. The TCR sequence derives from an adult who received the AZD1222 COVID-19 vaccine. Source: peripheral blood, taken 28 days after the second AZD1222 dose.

CDR3: CASSVTGGREWEQYF. CDR3 nucleotides: TGTGCCAGCAGCGTGACAGGTGGGAGGGAATGGGAGCAGTACTTC. The rearrangement links TRBV9 to TRBJ2-7; the D gene is possibly TRBD2 (7 bases). The V end lost 2 bases, the J end lost 7 bases, and 19 bases lay between the germline ends. Germline CDR1 reads SGDLS; CDR2 reads YYNGEE. The CDR3 covers 15 residues.